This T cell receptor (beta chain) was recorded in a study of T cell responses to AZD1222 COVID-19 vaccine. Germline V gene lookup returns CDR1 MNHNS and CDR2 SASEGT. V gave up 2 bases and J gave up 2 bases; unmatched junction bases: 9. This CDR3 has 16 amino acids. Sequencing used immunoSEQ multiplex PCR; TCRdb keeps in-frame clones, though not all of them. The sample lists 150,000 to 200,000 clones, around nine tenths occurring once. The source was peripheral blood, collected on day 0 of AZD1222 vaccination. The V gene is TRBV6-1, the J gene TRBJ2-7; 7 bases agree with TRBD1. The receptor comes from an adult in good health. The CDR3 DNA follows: TGTGCCAGCAGTGAATTACAGGGGCTAGAGGCCTACGAGCAGTACTTC. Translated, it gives CASSELQGLEAYEQYF.